This TCR beta chain came from a study of CD8+CD57+ T cells in acquired aplastic anemia. Points from the study as a whole: Patients were compared with controls for CD8+ Simpson's diversity, and no significant difference emerged.

This CDR3 is 13 amino acids long. V was pared by 6 bases and J by 4 bases, with 12 bases between. For CDR3 and TCR beta VDJ profiling, genomic DNA was the template used. MiXCR, run by TCRdb on the reads, gives a single entry per CDR3 protein. This table has hundreds of thousands of distinct CDR3 sequences, 65% to 75% appearing once. This clonotype was found many times. What it recognizes is unknown. The TCR was taken from a human donor in good health, serving as a control. Input material: sorted CD4+, CD8+, or CD8+CD57+ T cells (not recorded which) from PBMCs. The chain recombines TRBV12-3 or TRBV12-4 with TRBJ1-2, with D perhaps matching TRBD1 (5 bases). DNA for the CDR3: TGTGCCAGCAGCCTACAGGTTAGCTATGGCTACACCTTC. It translates to CASSLQVSYGYTF.